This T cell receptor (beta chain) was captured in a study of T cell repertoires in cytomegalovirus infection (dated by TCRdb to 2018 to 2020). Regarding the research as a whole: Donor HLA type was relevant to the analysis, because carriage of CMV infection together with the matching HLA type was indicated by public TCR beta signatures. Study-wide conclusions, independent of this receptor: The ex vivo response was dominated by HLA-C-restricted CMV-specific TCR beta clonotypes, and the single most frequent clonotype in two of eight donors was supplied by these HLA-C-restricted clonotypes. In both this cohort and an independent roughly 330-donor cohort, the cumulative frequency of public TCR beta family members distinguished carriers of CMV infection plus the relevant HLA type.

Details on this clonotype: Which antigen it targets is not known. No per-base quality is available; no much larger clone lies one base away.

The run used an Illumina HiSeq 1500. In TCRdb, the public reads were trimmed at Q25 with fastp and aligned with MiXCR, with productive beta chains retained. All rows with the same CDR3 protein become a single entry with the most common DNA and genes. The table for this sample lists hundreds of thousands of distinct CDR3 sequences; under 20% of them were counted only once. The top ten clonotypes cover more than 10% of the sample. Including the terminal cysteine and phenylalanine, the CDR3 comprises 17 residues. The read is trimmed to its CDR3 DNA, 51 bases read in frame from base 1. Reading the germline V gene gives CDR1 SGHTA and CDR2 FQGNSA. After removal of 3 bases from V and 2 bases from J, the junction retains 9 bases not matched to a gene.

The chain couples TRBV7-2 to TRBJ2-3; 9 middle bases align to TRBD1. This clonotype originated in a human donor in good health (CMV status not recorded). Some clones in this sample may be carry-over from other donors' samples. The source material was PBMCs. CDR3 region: CASSLSGTGFPTDTQYF. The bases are TGTGCCAGCAGCTTGTCCGGGACAGGGTTTCCCACAGATACGCAGTATTTT. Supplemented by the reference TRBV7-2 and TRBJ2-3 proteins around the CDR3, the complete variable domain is GAGVSQSPSNKVTEKGKDVELRCDPISGHTALYWYRQSLGQGLEFLIYFQGNSAPDKSGLPSDRFSAERTGGSVSTLTIQRTQQEDSAVYLCASSLSGTGFPTDTQYFGPGTRLTVL.